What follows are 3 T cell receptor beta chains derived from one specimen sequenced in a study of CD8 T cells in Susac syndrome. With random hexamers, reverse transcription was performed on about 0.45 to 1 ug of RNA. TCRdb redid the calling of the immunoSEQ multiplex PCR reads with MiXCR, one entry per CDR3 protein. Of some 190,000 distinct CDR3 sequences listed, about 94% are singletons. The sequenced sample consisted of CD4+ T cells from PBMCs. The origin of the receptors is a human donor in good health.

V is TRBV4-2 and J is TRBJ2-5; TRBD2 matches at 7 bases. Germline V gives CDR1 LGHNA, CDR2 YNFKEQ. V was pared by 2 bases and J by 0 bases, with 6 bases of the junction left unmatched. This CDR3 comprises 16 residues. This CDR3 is CASSQSLAGHQETQYF. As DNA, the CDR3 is TGTGCCAGCAGCCAAAGCTTAGCGGGCCACCAAGAGACCCAGTACTTC.

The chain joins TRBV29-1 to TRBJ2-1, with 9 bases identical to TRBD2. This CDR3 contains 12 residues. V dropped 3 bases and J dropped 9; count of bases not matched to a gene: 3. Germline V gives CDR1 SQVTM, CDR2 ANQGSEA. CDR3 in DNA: TGCAGCGTTGACCTAGCGGGAACTGAGCAGTTCTTC. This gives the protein CSVDLAGTEQFF.

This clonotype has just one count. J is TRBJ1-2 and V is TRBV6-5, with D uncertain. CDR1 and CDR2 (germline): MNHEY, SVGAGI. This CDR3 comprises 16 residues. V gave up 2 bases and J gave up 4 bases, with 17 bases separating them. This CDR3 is CASSYNRRAASYGYTF. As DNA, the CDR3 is TGTGCCAGCAGTTACAACCGGAGGGCAGCCTCCTATGGCTACACCTTC.